These 30 T cell receptor beta chains share one sample of origin, sequenced in a study of vaccination effects on CD4 cells after COVID-19. Their target antigens are unknown. Libraries were prepared by immunoSEQ multiplex PCR; TCRdb keeps only in-frame clonotypes and omits some of them. This sample has roughly 56,000 clones, with about 80% found just once. ViraFEST used viral peptide pools to expand antigen-specific CD4+ T cells before sequencing. Scientists isolated CD4+ T cells after a roughly ten-day culture period ended. All participants had two doses of either the BNT162b2 or mRNA-1273 vaccine. The input for sequencing was CD4+ T cells from PBMCs cultured with HCoV-229E spike peptides, taken after COVID-19 vaccination. These receptors came from a human donor who received a COVID-19 vaccine.

The chain has TRBV5-1 and TRBJ2-5; 7 nucleotides align to TRBD2. This CDR3 spans 16 amino acids. Germline V gene sequence: CDR1 SGHRS, CDR2 YFSETQ. Trimming cost V 0 bases and J 5 bases; bases outside gene matches: 10. The CDR3 DNA follows: TGCGCCAGCAGCTTGGACCCGAACGGGGGGTGGGAGACCCAGTACTTC. It is translated as CASSLDPNGGWETQYF.

The chain uses TRBV6-5 and TRBJ2-4, with D perhaps being TRBD1 or TRBD2 (6 bases each). Germline lookup yields CDR1 MNHEY and CDR2 SVGAGI. Trimming took 0 bases from V and 4 from J, leaving 10 bases between them. CDR3 length: 15 residues. The CDR3 protein is CASSYSRGGKNIQYF. CDR3 sequence (DNA): TGTGCCAGCAGTTACTCCAGGGGAGGAAAAAACATTCAGTACTTC.

The table lists this clone with a count of one. The rearrangement uses TRBV6-2 or TRBV6-3 and TRBJ2-2; D gene ambiguous. This CDR3 comprises 18 residues. In germline, CDR1 is MNHEY, CDR2 SVGEGT. V lost 3 bases and J lost 0, with 17 bases in between. The chain's CDR3 is CASSYDRTQLANTGELFF. Written as DNA, the CDR3 is TGTGCCAGCAGTTATGACCGGACGCAACTCGCGAACACCGGGGAGCTGTTTTTT.

This chain connects TRBV28 to TRBJ1-5; D ambiguous. CDR3 size: 12 residues. The germline V gene encodes CDR1 MDHEN and CDR2 SYDVKM. The V and J ends lost 5 bases and 6 bases respectively, with 8 bases between them. This CDR3 reads CASSPPLQPQHF. The DNA for the CDR3 is TGTGCCAGCAGTCCCCCCCTTCAGCCCCAGCATTTT.

The chain recombines TRBV7-9 with TRBJ2-3; 10 nucleotides match TRBD2. CDR3 length: 15 residues. V was clipped by 3 bases and J by 1 base; unmatched bases: 1. Germline values: CDR1 SEHNR, CDR2 FQNEAQ (reference sequence). In DNA form, the CDR3 reads TGTGCCAGCAGCTTGACTAGCGGGCGCACAGATACGCAGTATTTT. It specifies CASSLTSGRTDTQYF.

This clone appeared a single time. The chain has TRBV29-1 and TRBJ2-6, with 8 bases aligning to TRBD1. The ends lost 6 bases at V and 2 bases at J; junction bases unmatched: 3. This CDR3 has 14 residues. Germline V gene lookup returns CDR1 SQVTM and CDR2 ANQGSEA. CDR3 in DNA: TGCAGCGTCCGACAGGGGACTGGGGCCAACGTCCTGACTTTC. It yields the protein CSVRQGTGANVLTF.

The rearrangement links TRBV9 to TRBJ2-5; tentatively, D is TRBD1 (6 bases). CDR3 size: 15 residues. CDR1 and CDR2 from the germline V gene are SGDLS and YYNGEE. The germline V and J ends were trimmed by 0 bases and 4 bases, with 13 bases remaining between them. The CDR3 loop is CASSVVQGRAETQYF. CDR3 coding DNA: TGTGCCAGCAGCGTAGTACAGGGAAGGGCAGAGACCCAGTACTTC.

The V and J genes are TRBV10-2 and TRBJ1-5; D ambiguous. V was shortened by 0 bases and J by 3 bases, with 6 bases between the two germline ends. CDR1 is WSHSY and CDR2 is SAAADI in the germline V gene. The CDR3 has 14 residues. This CDR3 reads CASSESISNQPQHF. In DNA form, the CDR3 reads TGCGCCAGCAGTGAGTCGATATCCAATCAGCCCCAGCATTTT.

The V and J genes are TRBV2 and TRBJ1-2, with 9 bases aligning to TRBD1. V shed 6 bases, J shed 5 bases, and the junction held 10 bases outside the gene matches. There are 15 residues in the CDR3. The germline gives CDR1 SNHLY, CDR2 FYNNEI. Here the CDR3 DNA reads TGTGCCAGCAGCCGGACAGGGGTAGTCTCATATGGCTACACCTTC. Translated, it gives CASSRTGVVSYGYTF.

This clone was counted between two and nine times. The chain has TRBV4-3 and TRBJ2-7; possibly TRBD2 for D (6 bases). V was pared by 0 bases and J by 4 bases, with 10 bases between. Germline V CDR1 and CDR2: LGHNA, YSLEER. The CDR3 is 14 residues long. In DNA, the CDR3 is TGCGCCAGCAGCCAAGAATGGAGGGGATACGAGCAGTACGTC. Translated: CASSQEWRGYEQYV.

The V gene is TRBV19, the J gene TRBJ1-2; 7 nucleotides match TRBD1. Losses at the gene ends were 6 bases for V and 3 bases for J; bases not matched to a gene: 7. This CDR3 has 14 amino acids. From germline, CDR1 is LNHDA and CDR2 SQIVND (reference sequence). The CDR3 sequence is CASRNTGADYGYTF. In nucleotides, the CDR3 is TGTGCCAGTAGAAACACAGGGGCTGACTATGGCTACACCTTC.

This chain links TRBV10-1 with TRBJ2-3, with 7 bases aligning to TRBD1. The CDR3 consists of 13 residues. Germline V gives CDR1 WNHNN, CDR2 SYGVQD (reference sequence). The junction had 1 base not matched to a gene; V was cut back by 4 bases and J by 3 bases. The CDR3 DNA reads TGCGCCAGCAGTGGGGACAGTACAGATACGCAGTATTTT. Amino acid sequence: CASSGDSTDTQYF.

A few counts support this clone. The chain employs TRBV30 and TRBJ1-5; no definite D call. This CDR3 has 12 residues. V lost 1 base and J 8 bases, leaving 9 bases between the germline ends. Per germline, CDR1 GTSNPN and CDR2 SVGIG (reference sequence). In nucleotides, the CDR3 is TGTGCCTGGAGTGACCCCCCCGAGCCCCAGCATTTT. The encoded protein is CAWSDPPEPQHF.

The chain links TRBV30 to TRBJ1-5, with TRBD1 matching over 8 bases. The CDR3 spans 15 residues. Germline lookup yields CDR1 GTSNPN and CDR2 SVGIG (reference sequence). V was clipped by 3 bases and J by 4 bases; unmatched bases: 8. CDR3 amino acids: CAWSRRDRRNQPQHF. CDR3 nucleotides: TGTGCCTGGAGCCGGCGGGACAGGAGAAATCAGCCCCAGCATTTT.

This chain joins TRBV11-2 and TRBJ2-3; 7 bases are a match to TRBD1. Germline loops: CDR1 SGHAT, CDR2 FQNNGV. The CDR3 is 13 residues long. V shed 0 bases, J shed 10 bases, and the junction held 4 bases outside the gene matches. The CDR3 reads CASSLEKGAAQYF. In DNA form, the CDR3 reads TGTGCCAGCAGCTTAGAGAAGGGGGCTGCGCAGTATTTT. Combining the CDR3 with reference TRBV11-2 and TRBJ2-3 gives the whole variable domain EAGVAQSPRYKIIEKRQSVAFWCNPISGHATLYWYQQILGQGPKLLIQFQNNGVVDDSQLPKDRFSAERLKGVDSTLKIQPAKLEDSAVYLCASSLEKGAAQYFGPGTRLTVL.

This clone was seen a handful of times. Here the CDR3 reads CASSPITQYTGELFF. DNA of the CDR3: TGCGCCAGCAGTCCTATTACACAGTACACCGGGGAGCTGTTTTTT. J is TRBJ2-2 and V is TRBV4-1; D remains ambiguous. Trimming left V 6 bases short and J 3 bases short, with 14 bases between. CDR1 is MGHRA and CDR2 is YSYEKL in the germline V gene. The CDR3 is 15 amino acids.

V and J are TRBV4-1 and TRBJ2-3; D not certain. Germline V gene data show CDR1 as MGHRA and CDR2 as YSYEKL. The CDR3 is made up of 15 amino acids. V lost 1 base, J lost 0 bases, and 8 bases lay in between. The chain's CDR3 is CASSQGASSTDTQYF. CDR3 DNA: TGCGCCAGCAGCCAAGGGGCCAGTAGCACAGATACGCAGTATTTT.

The chain is built from TRBV11-3 and TRBJ1-1, with D possibly matching TRBD1 (5 bases). Trimming cost V 5 bases and J 6 bases, with 16 bases left between them. This CDR3 spans 14 amino acids. Looked up from germline, CDR1 is SGHNT and CDR2 is YENEEA. The CDR3 DNA reads TGTGCCAGCAGCCCGTCGGGCGGGGGGGCTGAAGCTTTCTTT. It encodes CASSPSGGGAEAFF.

J is TRBJ1-2 and V is TRBV6-5; the match to TRBD1 covers 9 bases. CDR3 length: 14 amino acids. CDR1 and CDR2 (germline): MNHEY, SVGAGI. After removal of 6 bases from V and 4 bases from J, the junction contained 6 bases not matched to a gene. The CDR3 sequence is CASRPPGQGYGYTF. For the CDR3, the DNA is TGTGCCAGCAGACCCCCGGGACAGGGCTATGGCTACACCTTC.

The rearrangement uses TRBV5-1 and TRBJ1-3, with D maybe TRBD1 (5 bases). Germline-derived CDR1 and CDR2 are SGHRS and YFSETQ. The CDR3 is 15 residues long. The V end was cut by 3 bases, the J end by 4 bases, with 14 bases between. The CDR3 DNA reads as TGCGCCAGCAGCTCCAAAGGGGTAGGGGGAAACACCATATATTTT. Protein: CASSSKGVGGNTIYF. Together with reference TRBV5-1 and TRBJ1-3, the CDR3 gives the full variable domain: KAGVTQTPRYLIKTRGQQVTLSCSPISGHRSVSWYQQTPGQGLQFLFEYFSETQRNKGNFPGRFSGRQFSNSRSEMNVSTLELGDSALYLCASSSKGVGGNTIYFGEGSWLTVV.

A few counts support this clone. The chain combines TRBV24-1 with TRBJ2-1, with 9 bases that match TRBD1. Germline V gene sequence: CDR1 KGHDR, CDR2 SFDVKD. V gave up 3 bases and J gave up 6 bases; unmatched junction bases: 2. The CDR3 consists of 14 residues. CDR3 amino acids: CATSDRTGANEQFF. CDR3 coding DNA: TGTGCCACCAGTGATAGGACAGGGGCCAATGAGCAGTTCTTC.

This chain uses TRBV18 with TRBJ1-2, with 9 bases identical to TRBD1. Germline CDR1 reads KGHSH; CDR2 reads LQKENI. With 4 bases clipped from V and 7 bases from J, the junction kept 4 bases outside the gene matches. This CDR3 is 13 amino acids long. The CDR3 DNA reads as TGTGCCAGCTCACAGACAGGGGGGCTTGGCTACACCTTC. It is translated as CASSQTGGLGYTF. Complete variable domain (other parts from reference TRBV18 and TRBJ1-2): NAGVMQNPRHLVRRRGQEARLRCSPMKGHSHVYWYRQLPEEGLKFMVYLQKENIIDESGMPKERFSAEFPKEGPSILRIQQVVRGDSAAYFCASSQTGGLGYTFGSGTRLTVV.

Only a few counts were recorded for this clone. The V and J genes are TRBV14 and TRBJ2-7; 7 nucleotides align to TRBD1. CDR3 length: 17 residues. Germline V gives CDR1 SGHDN, CDR2 FVKESK. The V gene end was trimmed by 0 bases and the J gene end by 4 bases; junction bases not matched to a gene: 12. Here the CDR3 DNA reads TGTGCCAGCAGCCAAGATTATTGGGTGACAGGGTTTTACGAGCAGTACGTC. Amino acid sequence: CASSQDYWVTGFYEQYV.

The J gene is TRBJ1-1, the V gene TRBV2; 8 bases line up with TRBD1. J gave up 5 bases and V 6 bases, and 14 bases lay outside the gene matches. Germline CDR1 and CDR2: SNHLY and FYNNEI. This CDR3 contains 16 residues. The DNA for the CDR3 is TGTGCCAGCAGCCGAGGACAGGGACTTACCGGGACTGAAGCTTTCTTT. Translating gives CASSRGQGLTGTEAFF.

This clone appeared a few times. CDR3 nucleotides: TGTGCCATCAGCTCGACATTTTCGAGTACCGAAAAACTGTTTTTT. Encoded protein: CAISSTFSSTEKLFF. This chain uses TRBV10-3 with TRBJ1-4; no definite D call. Germline V gene sequence: CDR1 ENHRY, CDR2 SYGVKD. The length of the CDR3 is 15 residues. Trimming removed 6 bases at V and 8 bases at J, with 19 bases between.

This clone has a handful of counts. This rearrangement joins TRBV7-2 to TRBJ1-6, with 7 bases matching TRBD1. CDR1 and CDR2 from the germline V gene are SGHTA and FQGNSA. This CDR3 comprises 14 residues. V shed 6 bases and J 8 bases; nucleotides not matched to a gene: 7. CDR3 DNA sequence: TGTGCCAGCAGACGGGACAGCCGGGATTCACCCCTCCACTTT. Its protein is CASRRDSRDSPLHF.

The chain recombines TRBV5-1 with TRBJ1-1; 8 nucleotides line up with TRBD1. From germline, CDR1 is SGHRS and CDR2 YFSETQ. With 4 bases clipped from V and 4 bases from J, the junction kept 3 bases outside the gene matches. The CDR3 length is 13 residues. The CDR3: CASSTTGVTEAFF. CDR3 coding DNA: TGCGCCAGCAGCACGACAGGGGTCACTGAAGCTTTCTTT. Complete variable domain (other parts from reference TRBV5-1 and TRBJ1-1): KAGVTQTPRYLIKTRGQQVTLSCSPISGHRSVSWYQQTPGQGLQFLFEYFSETQRNKGNFPGRFSGRQFSNSRSEMNVSTLELGDSALYLCASSTTGVTEAFFGQGTRLTVV.

V and J are TRBV14 and TRBJ1-6; D is uncertain. Trimming stripped 4 bases from V and 7 bases from J, with 14 bases between. CDR3 length equals 15 residues. Germline-derived CDR1 and CDR2 are SGHDN and FVKESK. CDR3 amino acids: CASSRPGSLNSPLHF. The CDR3 bases are TGTGCCAGCAGCCGTCCCGGGTCTTTGAATTCACCCCTCCACTTT. Based on the CDR3 plus reference TRBV14 and TRBJ1-6, the full variable domain is EAGVTQFPSHSVIEKGQTVTLRCDPISGHDNLYWYRRVMGKEIKFLLHFVKESKQDESGMPNNRFLAERTGGTYSTLKVQPAELEDSGVYFCASSRPGSLNSPLHFGNGTRLTVT.

The chain couples TRBV15 to TRBJ2-3; D is unclear. The V gene lost 0 bases and the J gene lost 2 bases, with 9 bases spanning the gap. Germline CDR1 and CDR2: LNHNV and YYDKDF (reference sequence). The CDR3 totals 15 residues. The CDR3 is CATSRERRVTDTQYF. The CDR3 DNA sequence: TGTGCCACCAGCAGAGAACGTAGGGTCACAGATACGCAGTATTTT.

V gene TRBV3-1 (or the pseudogene TRBV3-2) combines with J gene TRBJ1-3; tentatively, D is TRBD1 (5 bases). This CDR3 spans 16 amino acids. Germline V gene lookup returns CDR1 LGHDT and CDR2 YNNKEL (reference sequence). Trimming removed 4 bases at V and 0 bases at J, with 13 bases between. CDR3 sequence (DNA): TGTGCCAGCAGCCCCCTTTCCGGGGGCTCTGGAAACACCATATATTTT. Amino acids: CASSPLSGGSGNTIYF.